This T cell receptor beta chain derives from a study of identical twins. The germline gives CDR1 SGHRS, CDR2 YFSETQ. Trimming shortened V by 4 bases and J by 5 bases, and 11 bases separated the two germline ends. The CDR3 is made up of 13 amino acids. At least ten counts were recorded for this clonotype. TCRdb reanalysed the 5' RACE reads using MiXCR and keeps one entry per CDR3 protein. The data contain hundreds of thousands of distinct CDR3 sequences, over 8.5% of them singletons. The same data also contributed to another study, on yellow fever vaccine responses in identical twins.

The V and J genes are TRBV5-1 and TRBJ2-3, with D possibly being TRBD2 (5 bases). What was sequenced was PBMCs. This sequence was found in a woman younger than 35 in good health. CDR3: CASSPYGGDTQYF. CDR3 bases: TGCGCCAGCAGCCCCTATGGAGGAGATACGCAGTATTTT.